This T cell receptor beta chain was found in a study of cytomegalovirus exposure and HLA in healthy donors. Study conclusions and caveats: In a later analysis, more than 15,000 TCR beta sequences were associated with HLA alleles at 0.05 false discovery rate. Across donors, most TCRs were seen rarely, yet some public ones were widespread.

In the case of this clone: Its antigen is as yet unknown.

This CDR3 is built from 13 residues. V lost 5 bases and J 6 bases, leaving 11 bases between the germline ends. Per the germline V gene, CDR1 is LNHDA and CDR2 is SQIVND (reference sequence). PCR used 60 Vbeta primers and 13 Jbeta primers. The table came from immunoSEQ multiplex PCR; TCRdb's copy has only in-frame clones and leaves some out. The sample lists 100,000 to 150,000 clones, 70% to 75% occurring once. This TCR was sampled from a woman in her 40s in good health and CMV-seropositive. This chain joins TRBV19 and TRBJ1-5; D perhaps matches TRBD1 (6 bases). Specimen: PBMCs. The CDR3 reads CASSLGAGQPQHF. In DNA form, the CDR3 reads TGTGCCAGTAGTTTGGGGGCCGGTCAGCCCCAGCATTTT.